This TCR beta chain was recovered during a study of Ad26.COV2.S vaccination and SARS-CoV-2 variants. This clone was detected only once. Its antigen is unidentified. The treatment was: roughly 18 received Ad26.COV2.S at low or high dose, single or two shots; about five received placebo; per-sample allocation not given. Sampling occurred on day 63 after the first vaccine or placebo injection. Study findings and constraints: Possible underestimation of total T cell responses by the TCR breadth and depth analyses was noted. Substantial breadth was reported for post-vaccination spike-specific CD8+ and CD4+ T cells.

V shed 0 bases and J shed 5 bases, with 20 bases lying between them. Germline values: CDR1 SGHDN, CDR2 FVKESK. CDR3 size: 17 residues. The protocol was immunoSEQ multiplex PCR, while the TCRdb copy is restricted to in-frame clones and leaves out a portion. Here the sample spans around 300,000 clones, 75% to 90% being singletons. This chain connects TRBV14 to TRBJ2-7, with a tentative D call TRBD1 (6 bases). This receptor was obtained from a person aged 18-65 years who received the Ad26.COV2.S COVID-19 vaccine or a placebo. Sample: peripheral blood, taken in a trial of Ad26.COV2.S vaccine versus placebo. CDR3 DNA: TGTGCCAGCAGCCAAGATAGGGCCGGGACAAGGGCGGACGAGCAGTACGTC. The encoded protein is CASSQDRAGTRADEQYV.